This TCR beta chain was recovered during a study of T-cell reconstitution after alpha-beta-depleted transplantation in children. Using unique molecular identifiers, the investigators prepared the TCRbeta library. MiXCR, run by TCRdb on the PCR reads, gives a single entry per CDR3 protein. There are approximately 200,000 distinct CDR3 sequences in the sample; less than 15% occur only once, and less than 15% lies in the top ten. This clonotype was counted only a few times. This CDR3 has 15 residues. J lost 7 bases, V lost 8 bases, and 16 bases had no gene match. Germline V gene data show CDR1 as SNHLY and CDR2 as FYNNEI.

The clonotype comes from a human donor who donated a stem cell graft to a child with acute lymphoblastic leukemia. Here the sequenced sample was PBMCs from the stem cell graft donor, taken from the stem cell graft. The J gene is TRBJ2-7, the V gene TRBV2; TRBD2 aligns across 8 bases. The DNA for the CDR3 is TGTGCCAGCTCTAGGATGACTAGCGTGAGCGGGGAGCAGTACTTC. Protein sequence: CASSRMTSVSGEQYF.